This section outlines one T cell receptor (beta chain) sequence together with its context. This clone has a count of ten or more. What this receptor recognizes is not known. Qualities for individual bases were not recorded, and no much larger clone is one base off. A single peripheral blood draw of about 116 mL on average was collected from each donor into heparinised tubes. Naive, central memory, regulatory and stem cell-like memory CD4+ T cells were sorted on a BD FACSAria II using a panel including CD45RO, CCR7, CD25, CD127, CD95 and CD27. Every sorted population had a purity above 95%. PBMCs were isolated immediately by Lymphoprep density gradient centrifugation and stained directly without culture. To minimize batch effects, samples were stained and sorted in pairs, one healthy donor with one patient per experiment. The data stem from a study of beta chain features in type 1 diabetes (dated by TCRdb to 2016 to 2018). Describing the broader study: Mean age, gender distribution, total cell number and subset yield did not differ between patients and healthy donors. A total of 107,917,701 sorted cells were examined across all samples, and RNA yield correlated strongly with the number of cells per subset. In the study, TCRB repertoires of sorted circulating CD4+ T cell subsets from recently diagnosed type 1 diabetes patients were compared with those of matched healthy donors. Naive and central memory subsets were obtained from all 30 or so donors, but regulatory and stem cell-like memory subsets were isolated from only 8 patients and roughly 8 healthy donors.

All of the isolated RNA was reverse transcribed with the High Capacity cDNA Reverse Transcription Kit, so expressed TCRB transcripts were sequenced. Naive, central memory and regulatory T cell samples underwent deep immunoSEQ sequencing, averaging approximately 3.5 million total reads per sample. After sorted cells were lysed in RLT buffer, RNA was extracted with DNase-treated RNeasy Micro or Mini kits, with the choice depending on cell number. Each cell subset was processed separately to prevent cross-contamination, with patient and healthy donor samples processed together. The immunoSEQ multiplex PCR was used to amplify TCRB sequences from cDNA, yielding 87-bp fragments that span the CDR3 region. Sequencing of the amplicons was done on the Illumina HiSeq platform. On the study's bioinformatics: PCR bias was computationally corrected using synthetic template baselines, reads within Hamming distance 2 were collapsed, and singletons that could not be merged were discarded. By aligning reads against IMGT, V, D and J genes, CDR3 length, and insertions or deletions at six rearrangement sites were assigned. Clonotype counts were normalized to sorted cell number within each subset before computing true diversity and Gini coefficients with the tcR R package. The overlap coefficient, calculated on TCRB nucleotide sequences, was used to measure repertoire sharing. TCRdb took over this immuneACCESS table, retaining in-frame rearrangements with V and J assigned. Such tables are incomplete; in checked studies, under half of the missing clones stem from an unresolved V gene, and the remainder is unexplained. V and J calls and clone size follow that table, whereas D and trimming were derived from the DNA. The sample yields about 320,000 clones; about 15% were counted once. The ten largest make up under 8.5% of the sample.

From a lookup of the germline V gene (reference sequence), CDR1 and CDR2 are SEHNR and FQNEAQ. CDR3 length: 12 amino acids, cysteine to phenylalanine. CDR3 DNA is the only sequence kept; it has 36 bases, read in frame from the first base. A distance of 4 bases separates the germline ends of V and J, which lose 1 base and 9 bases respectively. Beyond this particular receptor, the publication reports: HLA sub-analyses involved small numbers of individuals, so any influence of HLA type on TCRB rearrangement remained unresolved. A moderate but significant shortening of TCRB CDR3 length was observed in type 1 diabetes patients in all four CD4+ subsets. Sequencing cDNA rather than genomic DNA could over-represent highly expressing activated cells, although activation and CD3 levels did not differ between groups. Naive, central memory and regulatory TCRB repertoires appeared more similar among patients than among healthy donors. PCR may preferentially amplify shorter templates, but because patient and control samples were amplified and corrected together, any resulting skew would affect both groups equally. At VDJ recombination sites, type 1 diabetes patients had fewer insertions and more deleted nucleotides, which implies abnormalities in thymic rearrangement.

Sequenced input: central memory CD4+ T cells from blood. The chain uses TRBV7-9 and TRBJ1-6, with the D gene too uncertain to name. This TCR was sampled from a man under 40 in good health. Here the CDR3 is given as CASSLGASPLHF. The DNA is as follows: TGTGCCAGCAGCTTAGGGGCTTCACCCCTCCACTTT.